What follows are 25 T cell receptor beta chains derived from one specimen sequenced in a study of post-analysis software for immune sequencing data. General study points: TRBV5-6, TRBV5-1 and TRBV20-1 belonged to a set of roughly five TRBV segments that were more frequent in patients than controls.

The antigens for these receptors are not known. Unique molecular identifiers tagged the TCR beta cDNA libraries. MiXCR, applied by TCRdb to the PCR reads, yields one record per CDR3 protein. This repertoire shows approximately 260,000 distinct CDR3 sequences, about 38% found once; its top ten account for around 4.8%. The sequenced sample consisted of blood. These receptors were obtained from a girl aged 5-17 years with multiple sclerosis.

This clonotype has only a few counts. V gene TRBV3-1 combines with J gene TRBJ2-2, with 7 bases aligning to TRBD2. J was trimmed by 4 bases and V by 3 bases; bases with no gene match: 8. Germline CDR1 reads LGHDT; CDR2 reads YNNKEL (reference sequence). The CDR3 totals 16 residues. The CDR3 DNA reads TGTGCCAGCAGCCATGCTCTAGCGGCGGGCACCGGGGAGCTGTTTTTT. Translated: CASSHALAAGTGELFF.

About this clonotype: The junction departs from the called germline gene at one end, perhaps through a read error. The V and J genes are TRBV11-2 and TRBJ2-1; D gene ambiguous. The CDR3 extends over 14 amino acids. CDR1 SGHAT and CDR2 FQNNGV come from the germline V gene. In DNA, the CDR3 is TGTGCCGGCAGCCCTGTCGGGTCCTACAATGAGCAGTTCTTC. Protein product: CAGSPVGSYNEQFF.

At least ten counts were recorded for this clonotype. The chain employs TRBV24-1 and TRBJ2-7, with D tentatively TRBD1 or TRBD2 (5 bases each). CDR3 length equals 16 residues. Germline CDR1 reads KGHDR; CDR2 reads SFDVKD. Trimming took off 3 bases at V and 1 base at J, with 15 bases between the two ends. CDR3 DNA: TGTGCCACCAGTGATGGTCCGGGACGGGATTCCTACGAGCAGTACTTC. Translating gives CATSDGPGRDSYEQYF.

This clonotype was detected only a few times. The chain joins TRBV5-1 to TRBJ2-2; 9 positions agree with TRBD1. Germline CDR1 is SGHRS and CDR2 is YFSETQ. Trimming at V came to 1 base and at J to 6 bases, leaving 10 bases not matched to a gene. CDR3 length: 17 amino acids. The CDR3 region is CASSLTGGLRLAGELFF. The CDR3 DNA reads TGCGCCAGCAGCTTGACAGGGGGCTTGAGATTGGCCGGGGAGCTGTTTTTT.

This clonotype was recorded at least ten times. The chain employs TRBV7-2 and TRBJ2-5; 11 bases map to TRBD2. The length of the CDR3 is 16 residues. Germline lookup yields CDR1 SGHTA and CDR2 FQGNSA. The V segment lost 3 bases and the J segment 7 bases; nucleotides outside the gene matches: 10. The DNA for the CDR3 is TGTGCCAGCAGCTTGACTAGCGGGACCCGTCTAGGGACCCAGTACTTC. Protein: CASSLTSGTRLGTQYF.

J is TRBJ1-2 and V is TRBV5-1; possible D gene TRBD1, 6 bases. This CDR3 contains 15 residues. V was pared by 4 bases and J by 6 bases, with 19 bases between. CDR1 and CDR2 from the germline V gene are SGHRS and YFSETQ. The CDR3 region is CASSALGGGVDGYTF. The DNA for the CDR3 is TGCGCCAGCAGCGCCCTGGGGGGGGGCGTGGATGGCTACACCTTC.

The J gene is TRBJ2-1, the V gene TRBV5-1, with 7 bases identical to TRBD2. V lost 1 base to trimming and J lost 8 bases; unmatched junction nucleotides: 12. CDR1 and CDR2 from the germline V gene are SGHRS and YFSETQ. This CDR3 is 16 amino acids long. CDR3: CASSLWRGRIRDEQFF. CDR3 coding DNA: TGCGCCAGCAGCTTGTGGCGCGGGAGAATAAGGGATGAGCAGTTCTTC.

This clonotype was seen at least ten times. The chain has TRBV7-8 and TRBJ2-7, with D unresolved. Trimming took off 1 base at V and 7 bases at J, with 17 bases between the two ends. The germline gives CDR1 SGHVS, CDR2 FQNEAQ. The CDR3 is made up of 15 amino acids. CDR3 protein: CASSLGGYTEAEQYF. The CDR3 region has the DNA TGTGCCAGCAGCTTAGGGGGATACACTGAAGCGGAGCAGTACTTC.

In its sample, this clonotype was seen a few times. The chain employs TRBV27 and TRBJ2-7; D not certain. Trimming removed 5 bases at V and 7 bases at J, with 3 bases between. Germline V lookup: CDR1 MNHEY, CDR2 SMNVEV (reference sequence). The CDR3 contains 9 residues. The CDR3 region is CASSLEQYF. The CDR3 DNA is TGTGCCAGCAGTCTTGAGCAGTACTTC.

This clonotype was recorded at least ten times. The chain carries TRBV12-3 or TRBV12-4 and TRBJ2-6; D may be TRBD2 (5 bases). The CDR3 loop spans 18 amino acids. Trimming stripped 2 bases from V and 2 bases from J, with 16 bases between. CDR3 nucleotides: TGTGCCAGCAGTTTATCCCCTTTCCGGGAACCTGGGGCCAACGTCCTGACTTTC. Protein product: CASSLSPFREPGANVLTF.

With regard to this clonotype: A read error may be the cause here, since a much bigger clone is one base away. The chain couples TRBV5-1 to TRBJ2-5, with 7 nucleotides matching TRBD2. The J call may be incorrect, as the DNA end agrees better with TRBJ2-1. CDR1 is SGHRS and CDR2 is YFSETQ in the germline V gene. The CDR3 has 16 amino acids. CDR3 bases: TGCGCCAGCAGCTTGTGGGCTAGCGGAAGTCAAGAGACCCAGTTCTTC. Residues: CASSLWASGSQETQFF.

The chain has TRBV28 and TRBJ2-2, with a tentative D call TRBD1 (6 bases). This CDR3 comprises 13 residues. V was pared by 6 bases and J by 11 bases, with 16 bases between. The germline V gene encodes CDR1 MDHEN and CDR2 SYDVKM. The CDR3 DNA reads TGTGCCAGCAGGGCCCAGGGGCGGTTTGAGCTGTTTTTT. Its translation is CASRAQGRFELFF.

The CDR3 loop is CASSLGRAVQEPQYF. The CDR3 DNA follows: TGTGCCAGCAGCTTAGGTCGGGCAGTTCAAGAGCCCCAGTACTTC. The rearrangement links TRBV7-2 to TRBJ2-4; D uncertain. Looked up from germline, CDR1 is SGHTA and CDR2 is FQGNSA. CDR3 size: 15 residues. V gave up 1 base and J gave up 13 bases, with 20 bases separating them. The full variable domain, with the rest looked up from reference TRBV7-2 and TRBJ2-4, is GAGVSQSPSNKVTEKGKDVELRCDPISGHTALYWYRQSLGQGLEFLIYFQGNSAPDKSGLPSDRFSAERTGGSVSTLTIQRTQQEDSAVYLCASSLGRAVQEPQYFGAGTRLSVL.

This clonotype was picked up one time. The CDR3 bases are TGTGCCAGCAGTAGCCAGCGGGAGAGCCACGAGCAGTACTTC. This translates into CASSSQRESHEQYF. This chain uses TRBV2 with TRBJ2-7; 8 bases are shared with TRBD2. Germline V lookup: CDR1 SNHLY, CDR2 FYNNEI. The CDR3 sequence is 14 residues long. V trimming: 5 bases; J trimming: 5 bases; junction bases outside the gene matches: 8.

This clonotype was found many times. DNA for the CDR3: TGTGCCAGCAGTGAAGCGGCAGGGGGCGAACAGCCCCAGCATTTT. As protein: CASSEAAGGEQPQHF. The gene calls are TRBV6-1 and TRBJ1-5; 8 positions match TRBD1. The V gene end was trimmed by 0 bases and the J gene end by 7 bases; junction bases not matched to a gene: 5. CDR1 MNHNS and CDR2 SASEGT come from the germline V gene. The CDR3 spans 15 residues.

This clonotype was seen ten or more times. This sequence joins TRBV6-2 or TRBV6-3 and TRBJ1-2; D remains ambiguous. Trimming stripped 6 bases from V and 6 bases from J, with 14 bases between. This CDR3 is built from 13 residues. Germline V gene sequence: CDR1 MNHEY, CDR2 SVGEGT. Here the CDR3 reads CASRSTGRDGYTF. The CDR3 DNA sequence: TGTGCCAGCAGATCTACCGGACGGGATGGCTACACCTTC.

V usage is TRBV6-2 or TRBV6-3 and J usage is TRBJ2-6; D may correspond to TRBD1 or TRBD2 (5 bases each). Germline CDR1 MNHEY, CDR2 SVGEGT. The CDR3 runs to 19 residues. V was pared by 8 bases and J by 4 bases, with 27 bases between. CDR3: CASQRGVQTPSLGANVLTF. The CDR3 bases are TGTGCCAGCCAGAGGGGAGTCCAGACGCCCTCTTTGGGGGCCAACGTCCTGACTTTC.

The rearrangement joins TRBV5-1 to TRBJ2-3; D is unclear. The CDR3 is made up of 14 amino acids. V was cut by 0 bases and J by 4 bases, with 9 bases left in between. Germline V gene data show CDR1 as SGHRS and CDR2 as YFSETQ. Here the CDR3 reads CASSLGSAADTQYF. The DNA for the CDR3 is TGCGCCAGCAGCTTGGGCAGTGCGGCAGATACGCAGTATTTT.

This clonotype has a count of ten or more. Compared with germline, one end of the junction differs, possibly owing to a read error. The CDR3 protein is CASSLDGMNTEAFF. CDR3 coding DNA: TGTGCCAGCAGCCTTGACGGCATGAACACTGAAGCTTTCTTT. The V and J genes are TRBV5-1 and TRBJ1-1; no firm D call. The germline V gene has CDR1 SGHRS and CDR2 YFSETQ. This CDR3 contains 14 residues. Full variable domain (remainder filled in from reference TRBV5-1 and TRBJ1-1): KAGVTQTPRYLIKTRGQQVTLSCSPISGHRSVSWYQQTPGQGLQFLFEYFSETQRNKGNFPGRFSGRQFSNSRSEMNVSTLELGDSALYLCASSLDGMNTEAFFGQGTRLTVV.

The chain is built from TRBV2 and TRBJ2-1; no clear D gene. Germline loops: CDR1 SNHLY, CDR2 FYNNEI. Trimming pared 10 bases from V and 13 bases from J, leaving 17 bases between. The CDR3 is 11 residues long. This chain's CDR3 is CATSGKETQFF. The CDR3 nucleotides read TGTGCCACCTCTGGGAAGGAGACCCAGTTCTTC. Filled out from reference TRBV2 and TRBJ2-1, the complete variable domain reads EPEVTQTPSHQVTQMGQEVILRCVPISNHLYFYWYRQILGQKVEFLVSFYNNEISEKSEIFDDQFSVERPDGSNFTLKIRSTKLEDSAMYFCATSGKETQFFGPGTRLTVL.

This clonotype was counted ten times or more. The V gene is TRBV6-6, the J gene TRBJ1-2, with D unclear. V was pared by 5 bases and J by 0 bases, with 19 bases between. CDR1 and CDR2 from the germline V gene are MNHNY and SVGAGI (reference sequence). This CDR3 is 17 amino acids long. The CDR3 DNA reads TGTGCCAGCAGTCGCCTGGTTGGAGAGGCTCCTAACTATGGCTACACCTTC. This encodes CASSRLVGEAPNYGYTF.

Turning to this clonotype: This clone may be a read error of a much larger clone one base away. This rearrangement joins TRBV5-1 to TRBJ2-5; 7 bases fit TRBD2. Looked up from germline, CDR1 is SGHRS and CDR2 is YFSETQ. This CDR3 spans 17 amino acids. Unmatched junction bases numbered 23, after V lost 4 bases and J lost 11 bases. CDR3 in amino acids: CASSGGVSGVRENEQYF. The DNA of the CDR3 is TGCGCCAGCAGCGGGGGGGTCAGCGGGGTTAGGGAAAATGAGCAGTACTTC.

The chain couples TRBV25-1 to TRBJ1-6; 8 nucleotides align to TRBD1. This CDR3 is built from 15 residues. V lost 8 bases, J lost 8 bases, and 11 bases stayed unmatched. CDR1 and CDR2 (germline): MGHDK, SYGVNS. The CDR3 is CASGEDRGLDSPLHF. DNA for the CDR3: TGTGCCAGCGGGGAAGACAGGGGCCTGGATTCACCCCTCCACTTT.

The chain uses TRBV12-3 or TRBV12-4 and TRBJ2-3, with a possible D match to TRBD2 (5 bases). Trimming left V 6 bases short and J 6 bases short, with 10 bases between. The CDR3 has 12 residues. CDR3 coding DNA: TGTGCCAGCAGATTCAGAGGGGATACGCAGTATTTT. This sequence encodes CASRFRGDTQYF.

This rearrangement joins TRBV6-5 to TRBJ2-7, with D perhaps matching TRBD2 (5 bases). CDR1 MNHEY and CDR2 SVGAGI come from the germline V gene. V lost 5 bases and J 2 bases, leaving 7 bases between the germline ends. The CDR3 loop spans 12 amino acids. DNA for the CDR3: TGTGCCAGCAGTGCCGGGACCTACGAGCAGTACTTC. Amino acids: CASSAGTYEQYF.